This TCR beta chain stems from a study of blood T cells in healthy people across ages. Germline loops: CDR1 SGHVS, CDR2 FNYEAQ. This CDR3 comprises 18 residues. V was pared by 5 bases and J by 0 bases, with 11 bases of the junction left unmatched. The use of a sample-barcoded 5' primer and a J-beta primer mix characterized a second PCR of roughly 6 to 11 cycles. TCRdb used MiXCR to reprocess the 5' RACE reads, holding one entry per CDR3 protein. Here the sample spans some 550,000 distinct CDR3 sequences, 40% to 55% being singletons. Sequences were obtained from blood. The rearrangement links TRBV7-6 to TRBJ2-1; 9 bases align to TRBD1. This sequence originates from a man older than 75 in good health. Written as DNA, the CDR3 is TGTGCCAGCAGCGCAGAACAGGGGGCGGGGATCTCCTACAATGAGCAGTTCTTC. It translates to CASSAEQGAGISYNEQFF.